This passage covers 19 T cell receptor beta chains from one sample sequenced in a study of CD8 T cells in Susac syndrome. Random hexamers were used to reverse transcribe an amount of roughly 0.5 to 1 ug RNA. TCRdb reprocessed the immunoSEQ multiplex PCR reads via MiXCR and lists one record per CDR3 protein. The data show some 200,000 distinct CDR3 sequences, with 90% to 95% seen just once and 0.085% to 0.1% held by the top ten. Input material: CD4+ T cells from PBMCs. The receptors here all came from a human donor with Susac syndrome.

The chain links TRBV9 to TRBJ1-1; D uncertain. CDR1 SGDLS and CDR2 YYNGEE come from the germline V gene. The CDR3 is 13 residues long. The ends were cut back, 0 bases at V and 2 bases at J, with 5 bases in the middle. CDR3 sequence (DNA): TGTGCCAGCAGCGTAGAAGGAAACACTGAAGCTTTCTTT. This translates into CASSVEGNTEAFF.

The CDR3 DNA reads as TGTGCCAGCAGCGAAGGCGGTAGTTTGGCCGGAGGCTACACCTTC. Its translation: CASSEGGSLAGGYTF. V and J are TRBV7-3 and TRBJ1-2, with D unclear. This CDR3 region has 15 residues. Germline CDR1 is SGHTA and CDR2 is FQGTGA. Deletions cut 5 bases from V and 8 bases from J, with 21 bases between.

The V gene is TRBV10-3, the J gene TRBJ2-1; D is ambiguous. V lost 6 bases and J lost 0, with 15 bases in between. The CDR3 is made up of 16 amino acids. Germline values: CDR1 ENHRY, CDR2 SYGVKD. The CDR3 DNA reads TGTGCCATCAGCAAGGACGTTAGCTACTCCTACAATGAGCAGTTCTTC. Its protein product is CAISKDVSYSYNEQFF.

The genes are TRBV29-1 and TRBJ1-1; TRBD1 aligns across 9 bases. Per the germline V gene, CDR1 is SQVTM and CDR2 is ANQGSEA. The trim removed 6 bases at V and 3 bases at J, leaving 5 bases unmatched. The CDR3 is 13 residues long. The CDR3 DNA reads TGCAGCGTCGCGGACAGGGGCGACACTGAAGCTTTCTTT. It translates to CSVADRGDTEAFF.

CDR3: CASSFSWNTEAFF. In DNA form, the CDR3 reads TGCGCCAGCAGCTTTTCGTGGAACACTGAAGCTTTCTTT. The V gene is TRBV5-1, the J gene TRBJ1-1; no definite D call. V was clipped by 2 bases and J by 1 base, with 6 bases between them. From germline, CDR1 is SGHRS and CDR2 YFSETQ. The CDR3 has 13 amino acids.

The rearrangement joins TRBV18 to TRBJ1-1; D remains unclear. The CDR3 is 13 amino acids. Trimming left V 2 bases short and J 2 bases short, with 6 bases between. Germline V gene lookup returns CDR1 KGHSH and CDR2 LQKENI. Here the CDR3 DNA reads TGTGCCAGCTCACCAACAGCAAACACTGAAGCTTTCTTT. The encoded protein is CASSPTANTEAFF.

This clonotype came up once. The DNA of the CDR3 is TGTGCCAGCAGCCAAGACTTGGGAGCTGGAAACACCATATATTTT. Translating it yields CASSQDLGAGNTIYF. This sequence joins TRBV4-2 and TRBJ1-3, with D uncertain. The CDR3 contains 15 residues. Trimming took off 0 bases at V and 2 bases at J, with 8 bases between the two ends. Germline V gives CDR1 LGHNA, CDR2 YNFKEQ.

This clonotype was counted between two and nine times. V usage is TRBV7-2 and J usage is TRBJ2-7; 8 bases fit TRBD1. CDR1 and CDR2 (germline): SGHTA, FQGNSA. J was trimmed by 2 bases and V by 8 bases; bases with no gene match: 5. CDR3 length equals 13 residues. The CDR3 coding sequence is TGTGCCAGCTCCGGGACAGGACCCTACGAGCAGTACTTC. It encodes CASSGTGPYEQYF.

The J gene is TRBJ2-7, the V gene TRBV9; no firm D call. Trimming took off 3 bases at V and 0 bases at J, with 10 bases between the two ends. Per germline, CDR1 SGDLS and CDR2 YYNGEE. The CDR3 spans 14 residues. CDR3 nucleotides: TGTGCCAGCAGCGCTCAAGCAATCTCCTACGAGCAGTACTTC. Translation gives CASSAQAISYEQYF.

The chain combines TRBV20-1 with TRBJ2-1, with D possibly matching TRBD2 (6 bases). The germline V and J ends were trimmed by 4 bases and 7 bases, with 17 bases remaining between them. The germline V gene encodes CDR1 DFQATT and CDR2 SNEGSKA (reference sequence). The CDR3 contains 14 residues. CDR3 protein: CSATGLLSPNEQFF. The CDR3 DNA is TGCAGTGCTACGGGACTTCTTTCTCCTAATGAGCAGTTCTTC.

The chain couples TRBV12-3 or TRBV12-4 to TRBJ2-3; D unresolved. V lost 3 bases and J 0 bases, leaving 7 bases between the germline ends. CDR3 size: 14 residues. For the CDR3, the DNA is TGTGCCAGCAGTTTTATACTTAGCACAGATACGCAGTATTTT. It yields the protein CASSFILSTDTQYF.

The chain combines TRBV19 with TRBJ1-1; TRBD1 matches at 8 bases. This CDR3 region has 15 residues. From germline, CDR1 is LNHDA and CDR2 SQIVND (reference sequence). V gave up 4 bases and J gave up 3 bases; unmatched junction bases: 7. As DNA, the CDR3 is TGTGCCAGTAGTAGCCCCAGGGGGCGAGACACTGAAGCTTTCTTT. Protein: CASSSPRGRDTEAFF.

A single count supports this clonotype. The V gene is TRBV5-1, the J gene TRBJ2-7, with 8 positions matching TRBD2. The CDR3 is 15 amino acids. Trimming removed 5 bases from V and 2 bases from J; junction bases left unmatched: 9. CDR1 is SGHRS and CDR2 is YFSETQ in the germline V gene. CDR3: CASSSSLAGTYEQYF. The CDR3 nucleotides are TGCGCCAGCAGTTCCTCCTTAGCGGGAACCTACGAGCAGTACTTC.

This clonotype showed up just once. This chain's CDR3 is CASSRYGQSSGANVLTF. The CDR3 DNA follows: TGTGCCAGCAGCCGATATGGACAGTCCTCTGGGGCCAACGTCCTGACTTTC. This chain links TRBV7-3 with TRBJ2-6, with a possible D match to TRBD1 (6 bases). This CDR3 has 17 residues. Between the trimmed V and J ends, which lost 5 bases and 0 bases, there was a span of 14 bases. Per germline, CDR1 SGHTA and CDR2 FQGTGA.

The chain recombines TRBV28 with TRBJ2-5, with 8 bases lining up with TRBD1. V gave up 5 bases and J gave up 4 bases; unmatched junction bases: 6. This CDR3 is 14 amino acids long. Germline assignment: CDR1 MDHEN and CDR2 SYDVKM. The CDR3 coding sequence is TGTGCCAGCAGTGCCGCAGGGGGCAGAGAGACCCAGTACTTC. Protein sequence: CASSAAGGRETQYF.

The chain joins TRBV7-2 to TRBJ1-4; D is perhaps TRBD1 (5 bases). The CDR3 is 16 amino acids. Germline values: CDR1 SGHTA, CDR2 FQGNSA. V lost 0 bases to trimming and J lost 4 bases, with 12 bases between them. Here the CDR3 reads CASSLAFRGDNEKLFF. The CDR3 DNA reads as TGTGCCAGCAGCTTAGCTTTTCGAGGGGATAATGAAAAACTGTTTTTT.

The rearrangement uses TRBV29-1 and TRBJ2-3, with 11 bases that match TRBD1. With 4 bases clipped from V and 2 bases from J, the junction kept 5 bases outside the gene matches. The CDR3 length is 15 residues. Germline CDR1 reads SQVTM; CDR2 reads ANQGSEA. DNA for the CDR3: TGCAGCGTTGCCCTGGGACAGGGGGTCACAGATACGCAGTATTTT. This encodes CSVALGQGVTDTQYF.

V is TRBV20-1 and J is TRBJ2-2; perhaps TRBD2 as D (7 bases). CDR1 is DFQATT and CDR2 is SNEGSKA in the germline V gene (reference sequence). CDR3 length: 15 residues. Trimming stripped 0 bases from V and 2 bases from J, with 10 bases between. The CDR3 nucleotides read TGCAGTGCTAGAGATGGGGGGGCCAACACCGGGGAGCTGTTTTTT. Its translation is CSARDGGANTGELFF.

The V call is TRBV18, the J call TRBJ2-1; no reliable D call. Trimming shortened V by 0 bases and J by 6 bases, and 15 bases separated the two germline ends. Germline CDR1 is KGHSH and CDR2 is LQKENI. CDR3 length equals 16 residues. Here the CDR3 DNA reads TGTGCCAGCTCACCACCGAATACCAACCTATTCAATGAGCAGTTCTTC. It is translated as CASSPPNTNLFNEQFF.